The clone carrying this T cell receptor beta chain was seen more than once but under ten times. This record comes from a study of blood T cells in healthy people across ages. A second roughly 6 to 12 cycle PCR used barcoded and J-beta primers. Tagging of each cDNA molecule was performed by a template-switch adaptor with 12 random nucleotides. Each CDR3 protein is one row after TCRdb ran MiXCR on the 5' RACE reads. The sample yields approximately 1.5 million distinct CDR3 sequences, 42% seen once. The V gene's germline CDR1 is SEHNR and CDR2 FQNEAQ (reference sequence). The CDR3 spans 16 residues. V lost 5 bases to trimming and J lost 0 bases; unmatched junction nucleotides: 7.

The chain carries TRBV7-9 and TRBJ2-5; 9 bases agree with TRBD1. The specimen was blood. This clonotype was sampled from a woman in her late teens or twenties in good health. CDR3 region: CASSNDGTGNQETQYF. DNA of the CDR3: TGTGCCAGCAGCAACGACGGGACAGGGAACCAAGAGACCCAGTACTTC.